One sample yielded the 25 T cell receptor beta chains listed below, sequenced in a study of blood T cell repertoires in COVID-19. Produced via immunoSEQ multiplex PCR; TCRdb's table is partial and in-frame only. Of fewer than 400,000 clones in the sample, 75% to 90% were seen once. Sequences were obtained from PBMCs or T cells enriched from blood (not recorded which). These receptors were obtained from a man aged 25 to 40 who had recovered from COVID-19.

The chain combines TRBV4-1 with TRBJ1-5; TRBD1 aligns across 7 bases. V lost 2 bases and J lost 7; bases outside the gene matches: 14. CDR1 is MGHRA, CDR2 YSYEKL, per germline. The CDR3 loop spans 17 amino acids. CDR3 protein: CASSQIGETGIGQPQHF. The DNA of the CDR3 is TGCGCCAGCAGCCAAATAGGGGAGACAGGGATAGGGCAGCCCCAGCATTTT.

The genes are TRBV6-5 and TRBJ2-7; 8 bases fit TRBD2. Germline assignment: CDR1 MNHEY and CDR2 SVGAGI. The CDR3 runs to 15 residues. Trimming cost V 8 bases and J 2 bases; bases outside gene matches: 11. The CDR3 spells CASSGGGGNTYEQYF. Written as DNA, the CDR3 is TGTGCCAGCTCCGGGGGCGGGGGGAACACCTACGAGCAGTACTTC.

The chain uses TRBV4-2 and TRBJ2-3; 8 positions agree with TRBD1. Germline CDR1 is LGHNA and CDR2 is YNFKEQ. Unmatched junction bases numbered 11, after V lost 0 bases and J lost 6 bases. The CDR3 spans 17 residues. The CDR3 DNA reads TGTGCCAGCAGCCAAGAACTTCAGGGGGCCCTCACGGATACGCAGTATTTT. Protein product: CASSQELQGALTDTQYF.

The chain uses TRBV20-1 and TRBJ1-3, with TRBD1 identical over 7 bases. CDR3 length equals 18 residues. CDR1 is DFQATT, CDR2 SNEGSKA, per germline (reference sequence). The junction had 14 bases not matched to a gene; V was cut back by 3 bases and J by 0 bases. CDR3 region: CSASQGGISSSSGNTIYF. CDR3 DNA: TGCAGTGCTAGTCAGGGGGGAATTTCATCAAGCTCTGGAAACACCATATATTTT.

In this sample, this clone turned up many times. This rearrangement joins TRBV29-1 to TRBJ2-7; TRBD1 is a possible D gene (5 bases). Trimming took 4 bases from V and 4 from J, leaving 17 bases between them. The germline V gene has CDR1 SQVTM and CDR2 ANQGSEA. The CDR3 has 14 residues. The CDR3 DNA is TGCAGCGTTGCTGTTCCAGGGAAGGGATACGAGCAGTACTTC. Amino acids: CSVAVPGKGYEQYF.

There are a few counts of this clone. This rearrangement joins TRBV20-1 to TRBJ1-2; 8 bases fit TRBD1. The CDR3 length is 13 residues. Trimming took 7 bases from V and 2 from J; bases not matched to a gene: 6. Germline V gene lookup returns CDR1 DFQATT and CDR2 SNEGSKA (reference sequence). The CDR3 reads CSGSDRGNYGYTF. DNA for the CDR3: TGCAGTGGGAGTGACAGGGGCAACTATGGCTACACCTTC.

The V call is TRBV7-3, the J call TRBJ1-1; D is perhaps TRBD1 (6 bases). Germline V CDR1 and CDR2: SGHTA, FQGTGA. CDR3 length equals 14 residues. Trimming cost V 4 bases and J 4 bases, with 13 bases left between them. The CDR3 loop reads CASSSRGSGTEAFF. The DNA of the CDR3 is TGTGCCAGCAGCTCCAGGGGATCGGGCACTGAAGCTTTCTTT. Supplemented by reference TRBV7-3 and TRBJ1-1, the full variable domain reads GAGVSQTPSNKVTEKGKYVELRCDPISGHTALYWYRQSLGQGPEFLIYFQGTGAADDSGLPNDRFFAVRPEGSVSTLKIQRTERGDSAVYLCASSSRGSGTEAFFGQGTRLTVV.

The CDR3 DNA reads TGTGCCAGTAGTATTTCGGGACATGGAAACACCATATATTTT. Translating gives CASSISGHGNTIYF. The rearrangement joins TRBV19 to TRBJ1-3; D may be TRBD1 (6 bases). This CDR3 contains 14 residues. The V end lost 3 bases, the J end lost 3 bases, and 9 bases lay between the germline ends. The germline CDR1 and CDR2 sequences are LNHDA and SQIVND (reference sequence).

The chain combines TRBV2 with TRBJ1-4, with TRBD1 as a possible D gene (5 bases). The CDR3 runs 19 residues. Trimming took 3 bases from V and 3 from J, leaving 23 bases between them. The germline gives CDR1 SNHLY, CDR2 FYNNEI. This CDR3 is CASSDFSQGLGSPNEKLFF. Here the CDR3 DNA reads TGTGCCAGCAGTGATTTCTCGCAGGGTCTTGGAAGCCCTAATGAAAAACTGTTTTTT.

The sample holds one count of this clone. The rearrangement uses TRBV12-3 or TRBV12-4 and TRBJ2-5; a weak D match, TRBD2 (7 bases). This CDR3 region has 13 residues. V was cut by 7 bases and J by 1 base, with 10 bases left in between. DNA for the CDR3: TGTGCCAGCATGCGGGGGCCCCAAGAGACCCAGTACTTC. Encoded protein: CASMRGPQETQYF.

V gene TRBV7-9 combines with J gene TRBJ2-7; TRBD2 might be the D (6 bases). V lost 1 base, J lost 4 bases, and 11 bases lay in between. CDR1 and CDR2 (germline): SEHNR, FQNEAQ (reference sequence). The CDR3 consists of 14 residues. The CDR3, as DNA: TGTGCCAGCAGCTTAGATAGGGGAGGATACGAGCAGTACTTC. Translation: CASSLDRGGYEQYF.

This sequence joins TRBV18 and TRBJ1-2, with 7 bases fitting TRBD1. CDR1 and CDR2 (germline): KGHSH, LQKENI. The CDR3 sequence is 13 residues long. The trim removed 4 bases at V and 3 bases at J, leaving 2 bases unmatched. CDR3 residues: CASSLGTDYGYTF. CDR3 coding DNA: TGTGCCAGCTCACTCGGGACAGACTATGGCTACACCTTC.

V gene TRBV5-1 combines with J gene TRBJ1-2; TRBD1 matches 7 bases. From germline, CDR1 is SGHRS and CDR2 YFSETQ. V trimming: 3 bases; J trimming: 3 bases; junction bases outside the gene matches: 2. The CDR3 runs 13 residues. The CDR3 reads CASSSTGDYGYTF. CDR3 coding DNA: TGCGCCAGCAGCTCCACAGGGGACTATGGCTACACCTTC.

The J gene is TRBJ1-2, the V gene TRBV12-3 or TRBV12-4; D is unclear. CDR3 length equals 13 residues. Trimming cost V 4 bases and J 7 bases, with 13 bases left between them. The CDR3 DNA is TGTGCCAGCAGTTCGGGAGGGATGGGTGGCTACACCTTC. It yields the protein CASSSGGMGGYTF.

The chain has TRBV28 and TRBJ1-1, with TRBD1 as a possible D gene (5 bases). Between the trimmed V and J ends, which lost 7 bases and 3 bases, there was a span of 18 bases. The V gene's germline CDR1 is MDHEN and CDR2 SYDVKM. The CDR3 sequence is 15 residues long. CDR3 bases: TGTGCCAGCACTGTGGGCGGGACGGCCTACACTGAAGCTTTCTTT. As protein: CASTVGGTAYTEAFF.

This sequence joins TRBV23-1 and TRBJ1-1, with D uncertain. TRBV23-1 is treated as an ORF (open reading frame) with a function not yet certain. Between the trimmed V and J ends, which lost 1 base and 5 bases, there was a span of 14 bases. The CDR3 sequence is 15 residues long. CDR3 sequence: CASSQFPDTSTEAFF. The CDR3 region has the DNA TGCGCCAGCAGTCAATTTCCCGACACCTCGACTGAAGCTTTCTTT.

The chain employs TRBV2 and TRBJ1-1; D is unresolved. This CDR3 spans 14 amino acids. From germline, CDR1 is SNHLY and CDR2 FYNNEI. The V end was cut by 1 base, the J end by 0 bases, with 6 bases between. CDR3 residues: CASSEGLMNTEAFF. The CDR3 DNA is TGTGCCAGCAGTGAAGGGCTGATGAACACTGAAGCTTTCTTT. The full variable domain, in which reference TRBV2 and TRBJ1-1 provide the parts outside the CDR3, is EPEVTQTPSHQVTQMGQEVILRCVPISNHLYFYWYRQILGQKVEFLVSFYNNEISEKSEIFDDQFSVERPDGSNFTLKIRSTKLEDSAMYFCASSEGLMNTEAFFGQGTRLTVV.

V gene TRBV2 combines with J gene TRBJ2-7; 8 bases fit TRBD1. Trimming cost V 1 base and J 0 bases; bases outside gene matches: 5. Germline V gives CDR1 SNHLY, CDR2 FYNNEI. This CDR3 comprises 16 residues. CDR3 amino acids: CASSEVGQGSSYEQYF. The DNA of the CDR3 is TGTGCCAGCAGTGAAGTAGGACAGGGATCCTCCTACGAGCAGTACTTC.

This chain connects TRBV18 to TRBJ2-2; perhaps TRBD1 as D (6 bases). V gave up 2 bases and J gave up 4 bases, with 11 bases separating them. Germline V gene sequence: CDR1 KGHSH, CDR2 LQKENI. This CDR3 has 15 amino acids. The CDR3 DNA reads TGTGCCAGCTCACCAGCTAGGGGGAGCACCGGGGAGCTGTTTTTT. Its protein is CASSPARGSTGELFF.

CDR3 DNA sequence: TGTGCCTGGAGTATCCCTCTAAAGGAGCAGTACTTC. It is translated as CAWSIPLKEQYF. The gene calls are TRBV30 and TRBJ2-7, with D uncertain. Germline V CDR1 and CDR2: GTSNPN, SVGIG (reference sequence). V lost 2 bases and J lost 7, with 12 bases in between. This CDR3 comprises 12 residues.

The chain joins TRBV18 to TRBJ2-1; TRBD1 matches at 8 bases. CDR1 KGHSH and CDR2 LQKENI come from the germline V gene. The CDR3 spans 15 residues. V was clipped by 2 bases and J by 9 bases; unmatched bases: 9. In DNA form, the CDR3 reads TGTGCCAGCTCACCATCAGGGGGCGCACCTGGTGAGCAGTTCTTC. Residues: CASSPSGGAPGEQFF.

This clone came up once. V gene TRBV30 combines with J gene TRBJ1-5, with D maybe TRBD1 (5 bases). Germline values: CDR1 GTSNPN, CDR2 SVGIG (reference sequence). This CDR3 region has 15 residues. V was shortened by 3 bases and J by 4 bases, with 16 bases between the two germline ends. CDR3 in amino acids: CAWSPPGYPNQPQHF. The CDR3 DNA follows: TGTGCCTGGAGCCCCCCAGGGTATCCTAATCAGCCCCAGCATTTT.

A single count supports this clone. This rearrangement joins TRBV6-1 to TRBJ2-7, with TRBD2 matching over 9 bases. Germline V CDR1 and CDR2: MNHNS, SASEGT. V trimming: 1 base; J trimming: 6 bases; junction bases outside the gene matches: 10. The CDR3 spans 16 residues. The CDR3 region is CASSEVAGGPFGEQYF. The CDR3 DNA reads TGTGCCAGCAGTGAAGTTGCGGGGGGGCCGTTTGGCGAGCAGTACTTC.

This chain joins TRBV2 and TRBJ2-5; D perhaps matches TRBD2 (6 bases). The CDR3 contains 14 residues. The ends were cut back, 4 bases at V and 5 bases at J, with 14 bases in the middle. Germline values: CDR1 SNHLY, CDR2 FYNNEI. The CDR3 region is CASSGMAGRETQYF. CDR3 coding DNA: TGTGCCAGCAGTGGCATGGCAGGGAGGGAGACCCAGTACTTC. Filled out from reference TRBV2 and TRBJ2-5, the complete variable domain reads EPEVTQTPSHQVTQMGQEVILRCVPISNHLYFYWYRQILGQKVEFLVSFYNNEISEKSEIFDDQFSVERPDGSNFTLKIRSTKLEDSAMYFCASSGMAGRETQYFGPGTRLLVL.

The chain uses TRBV12-3 or TRBV12-4 and TRBJ1-1; D unresolved. This CDR3 is 13 amino acids long. V was clipped by 0 bases and J by 11 bases, with 13 bases between them. Written as DNA, the CDR3 is TGTGCCAGCAGTTTAGCCACGCGGATGGAGGCTTTCTTT. It is translated as CASSLATRMEAFF.